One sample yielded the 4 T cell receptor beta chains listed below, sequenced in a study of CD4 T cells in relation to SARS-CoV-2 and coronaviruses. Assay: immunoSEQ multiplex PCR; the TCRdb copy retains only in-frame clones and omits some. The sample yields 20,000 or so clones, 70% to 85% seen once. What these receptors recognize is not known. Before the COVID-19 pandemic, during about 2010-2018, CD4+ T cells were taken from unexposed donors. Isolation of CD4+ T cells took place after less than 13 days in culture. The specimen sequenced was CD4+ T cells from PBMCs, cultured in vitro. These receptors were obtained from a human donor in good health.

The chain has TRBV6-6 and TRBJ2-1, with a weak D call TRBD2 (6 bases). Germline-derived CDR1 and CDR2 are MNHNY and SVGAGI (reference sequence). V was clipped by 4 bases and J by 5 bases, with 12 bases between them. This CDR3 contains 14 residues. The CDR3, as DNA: TGTGCCAGCAGTTCCGCGGGACGCAACAATGAGCAGTTCTTC. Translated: CASSSAGRNNEQFF.

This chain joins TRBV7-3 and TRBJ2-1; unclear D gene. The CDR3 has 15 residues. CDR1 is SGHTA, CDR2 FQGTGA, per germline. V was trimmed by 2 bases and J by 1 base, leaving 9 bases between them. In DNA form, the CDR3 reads TGTGCCAGCAGCTTAGTCTTCGGGTCCTACAATGAGCAGTTCTTC. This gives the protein CASSLVFGSYNEQFF.

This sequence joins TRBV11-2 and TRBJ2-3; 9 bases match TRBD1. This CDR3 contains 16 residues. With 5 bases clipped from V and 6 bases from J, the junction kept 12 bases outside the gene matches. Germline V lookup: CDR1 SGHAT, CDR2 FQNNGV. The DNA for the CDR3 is TGTGCCAGCAGCATAACCGGGACAGGGTTCAGGGATACGCAGTATTTT. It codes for CASSITGTGFRDTQYF.

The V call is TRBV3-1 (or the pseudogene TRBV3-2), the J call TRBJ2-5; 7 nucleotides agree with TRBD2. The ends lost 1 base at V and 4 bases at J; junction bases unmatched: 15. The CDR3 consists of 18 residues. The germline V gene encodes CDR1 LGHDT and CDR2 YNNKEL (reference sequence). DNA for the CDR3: TGTGCCAGCAGCCAAGGGAAGACTAGCTTGTCAGAGGGAGAGACCCAGTACTTC. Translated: CASSQGKTSLSEGETQYF.